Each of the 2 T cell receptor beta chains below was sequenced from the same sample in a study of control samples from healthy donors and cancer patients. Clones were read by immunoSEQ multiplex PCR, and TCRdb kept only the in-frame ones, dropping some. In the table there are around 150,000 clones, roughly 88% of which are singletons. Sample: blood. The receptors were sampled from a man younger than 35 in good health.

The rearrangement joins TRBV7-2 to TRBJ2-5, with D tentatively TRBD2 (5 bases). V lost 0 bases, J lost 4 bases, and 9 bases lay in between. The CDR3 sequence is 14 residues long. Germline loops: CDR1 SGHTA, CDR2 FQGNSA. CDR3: CASSLAVGVETQYF. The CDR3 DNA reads TGTGCCAGCAGCTTAGCTGTGGGAGTAGAGACCCAGTACTTC.

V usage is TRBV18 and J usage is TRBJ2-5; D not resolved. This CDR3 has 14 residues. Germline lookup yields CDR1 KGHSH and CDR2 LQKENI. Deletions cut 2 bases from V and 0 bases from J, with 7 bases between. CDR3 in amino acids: CASSPTEYQETQYF. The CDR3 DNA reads TGTGCCAGCTCACCAACAGAGTACCAAGAGACCCAGTACTTC.